This T cell receptor beta chain was observed in a study of STAT5B mutations in CD4+ large granular lymphocyte leukemia. Trimming removed 0 bases from V and 1 base from J, with 6 bases in between. The CDR3 loop spans 13 amino acids. Per the germline V gene, CDR1 is GTSNPN and CDR2 is SVGIG (reference sequence). Method: immunoSEQ multiplex PCR; TCRdb's copy keeps in-frame clones and lacks some. The table lists around 34,000 clones, 85% of them singletons. The source is a human donor in good health. The sample consisted of CD4+ T cells from blood buffy coats. The chain couples TRBV30 to TRBJ1-1; D unclear. DNA of the CDR3: TGTGCCTGGAGTGTACGGGGGAACACTGAAGCTTTCTTT. Translated: CAWSVRGNTEAFF. The variable domain in full, completed from reference TRBV30 and TRBJ1-1, reads SQTIHQWPATLVQPVGSPLSLECTVEGTSNPNLYWYRQAAGRGLQLLFYSVGIGQISSEVPQNLSASRPQDRQFILSSKKLLLSDSGFYLCAWSVRGNTEAFFGQGTRLTVV.